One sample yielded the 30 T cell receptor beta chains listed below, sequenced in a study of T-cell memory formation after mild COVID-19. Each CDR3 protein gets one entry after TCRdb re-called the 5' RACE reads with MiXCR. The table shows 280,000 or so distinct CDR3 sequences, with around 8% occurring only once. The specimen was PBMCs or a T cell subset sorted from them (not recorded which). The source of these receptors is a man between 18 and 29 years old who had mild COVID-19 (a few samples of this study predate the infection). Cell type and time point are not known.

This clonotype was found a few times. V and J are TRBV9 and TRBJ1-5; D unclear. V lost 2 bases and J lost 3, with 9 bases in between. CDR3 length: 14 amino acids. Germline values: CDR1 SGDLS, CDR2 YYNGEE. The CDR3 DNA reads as TGTGCCAGCAGCGTCACAGATTCCAATCAGCCCCAGCATTTT. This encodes CASSVTDSNQPQHF.

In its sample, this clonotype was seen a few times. DNA for the CDR3: TGTGCCAGCAGCTTTTCCCCCTCTGGGGCCAACGTCCTGACTTTC. It encodes CASSFSPSGANVLTF. This sequence joins TRBV7-9 and TRBJ2-6; D is unresolved. The CDR3 has 15 amino acids. The germline V gene encodes CDR1 SEHNR and CDR2 FQNEAQ (reference sequence). The V gene lost 3 bases and the J gene lost 0 bases, with 6 bases spanning the gap.

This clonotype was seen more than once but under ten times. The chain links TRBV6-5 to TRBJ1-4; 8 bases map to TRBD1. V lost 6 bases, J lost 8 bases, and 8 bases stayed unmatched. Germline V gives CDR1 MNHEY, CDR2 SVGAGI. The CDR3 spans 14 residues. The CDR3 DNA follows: TGTGCCAGCAGAGACAGGGGTTCCGAGGAAAAACTGTTTTTT. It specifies CASRDRGSEEKLFF.

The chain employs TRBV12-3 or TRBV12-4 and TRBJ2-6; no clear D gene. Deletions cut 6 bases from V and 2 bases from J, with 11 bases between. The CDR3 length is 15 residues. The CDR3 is CASRSRVAGANVLTF. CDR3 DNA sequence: TGTGCCAGCAGGTCAAGAGTAGCTGGGGCCAACGTCCTGACTTTC.

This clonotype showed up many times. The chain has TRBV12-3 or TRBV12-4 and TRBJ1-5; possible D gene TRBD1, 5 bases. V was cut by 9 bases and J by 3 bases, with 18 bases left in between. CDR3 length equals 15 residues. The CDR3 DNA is TGTGCCAGGAAACGAGAGAGGGGCCTCAATCAGCCCCAGCATTTT. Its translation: CARKRERGLNQPQHF.

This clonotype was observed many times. This CDR3 reads CASSVGANTEAFF. DNA for the CDR3: TGTGCCAGCAGCGTTGGAGCGAACACTGAAGCTTTCTTT. V gene TRBV7-6 combines with J gene TRBJ1-1; D not resolved. Per the germline V gene, CDR1 is SGHVS and CDR2 is FNYEAQ. The CDR3 is 13 residues long. V was clipped by 5 bases and J by 1 base, with 8 bases between them.

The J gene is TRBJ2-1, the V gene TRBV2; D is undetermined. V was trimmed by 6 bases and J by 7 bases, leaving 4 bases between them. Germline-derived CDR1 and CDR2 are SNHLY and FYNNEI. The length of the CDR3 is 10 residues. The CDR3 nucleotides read TGTGCCAGCAGCGAGAATGAGCAGTTCTTC. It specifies CASSENEQFF.

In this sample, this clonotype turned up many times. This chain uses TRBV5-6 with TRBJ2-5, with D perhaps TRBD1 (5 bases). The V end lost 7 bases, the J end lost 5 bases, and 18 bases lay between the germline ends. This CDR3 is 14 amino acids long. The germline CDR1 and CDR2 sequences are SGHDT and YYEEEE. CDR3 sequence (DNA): TGTGCCAGCGGACAAGAGGTTCTGGGTGAGACCCAGTACTTC. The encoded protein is CASGQEVLGETQYF.

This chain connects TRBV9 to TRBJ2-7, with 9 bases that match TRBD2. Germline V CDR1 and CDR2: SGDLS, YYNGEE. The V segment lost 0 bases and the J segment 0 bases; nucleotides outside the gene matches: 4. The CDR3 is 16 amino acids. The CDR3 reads CASSVEAGGVSYEQYF. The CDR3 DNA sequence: TGTGCCAGCAGCGTAGAAGCGGGGGGCGTCTCCTACGAGCAGTACTTC.

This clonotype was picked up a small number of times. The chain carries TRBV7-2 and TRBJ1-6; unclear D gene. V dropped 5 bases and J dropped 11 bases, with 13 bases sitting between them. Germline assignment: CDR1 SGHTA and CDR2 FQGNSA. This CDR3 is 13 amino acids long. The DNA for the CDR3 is TGTGCCAGCAGCCAGGAACAAGAGGCACCCCTCCACTTT. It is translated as CASSQEQEAPLHF.

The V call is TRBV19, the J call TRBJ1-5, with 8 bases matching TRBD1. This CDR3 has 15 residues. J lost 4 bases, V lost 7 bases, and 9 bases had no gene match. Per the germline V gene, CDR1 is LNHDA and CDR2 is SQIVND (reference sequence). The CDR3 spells CASKGQGEGNQPQHF. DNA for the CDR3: TGTGCCAGTAAAGGACAGGGAGAGGGGAATCAGCCCCAGCATTTT.

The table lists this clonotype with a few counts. The DNA for the CDR3 is TGTGCCAGCAGCCAAGACTATTGGACAGGGAATGGCTACACCTTC. It translates to CASSQDYWTGNGYTF. The J gene is TRBJ1-2, the V gene TRBV4-2, with 8 bases matching TRBD1. Per the germline V gene, CDR1 is LGHNA and CDR2 is YNFKEQ. V dropped 0 bases and J dropped 6; count of bases not matched to a gene: 6. The CDR3 contains 15 residues.

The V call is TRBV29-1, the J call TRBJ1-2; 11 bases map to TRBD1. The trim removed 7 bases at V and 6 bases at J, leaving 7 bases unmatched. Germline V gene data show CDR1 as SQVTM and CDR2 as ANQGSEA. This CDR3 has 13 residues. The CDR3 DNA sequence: TGCAGCGGCACTCCGGGACAGGGGGATGGCTACACCTTC. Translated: CSGTPGQGDGYTF.

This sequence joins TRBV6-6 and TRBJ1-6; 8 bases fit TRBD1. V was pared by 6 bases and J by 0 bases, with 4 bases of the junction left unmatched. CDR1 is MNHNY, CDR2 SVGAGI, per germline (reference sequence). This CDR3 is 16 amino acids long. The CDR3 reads CASRGDRSSYNSPLHF. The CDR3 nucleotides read TGTGCCAGCAGGGGGGACAGGAGCTCCTATAATTCACCCCTCCACTTT.

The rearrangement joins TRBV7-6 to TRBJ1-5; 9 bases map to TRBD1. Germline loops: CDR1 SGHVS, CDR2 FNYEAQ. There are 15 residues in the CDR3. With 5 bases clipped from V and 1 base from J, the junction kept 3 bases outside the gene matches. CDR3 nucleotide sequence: TGTGCCAGCAGCATGGGGACAGGGAGCAATCAGCCCCAGCATTTT. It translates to CASSMGTGSNQPQHF.

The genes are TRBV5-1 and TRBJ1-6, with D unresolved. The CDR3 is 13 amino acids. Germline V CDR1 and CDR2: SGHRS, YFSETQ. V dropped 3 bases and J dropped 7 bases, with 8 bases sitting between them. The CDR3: CASSSDRNSPLHF. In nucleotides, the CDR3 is TGCGCCAGCAGCTCGGACCGAAATTCACCCCTCCACTTT. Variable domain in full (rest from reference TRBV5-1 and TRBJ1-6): KAGVTQTPRYLIKTRGQQVTLSCSPISGHRSVSWYQQTPGQGLQFLFEYFSETQRNKGNFPGRFSGRQFSNSRSEMNVSTLELGDSALYLCASSSDRNSPLHFGNGTRLTVT.

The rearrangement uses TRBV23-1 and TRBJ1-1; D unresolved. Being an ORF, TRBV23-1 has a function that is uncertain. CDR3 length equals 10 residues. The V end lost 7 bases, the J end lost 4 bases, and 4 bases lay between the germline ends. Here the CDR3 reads CASTTTEAFF. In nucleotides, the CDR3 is TGCGCCAGCACCACCACTGAAGCTTTCTTT.

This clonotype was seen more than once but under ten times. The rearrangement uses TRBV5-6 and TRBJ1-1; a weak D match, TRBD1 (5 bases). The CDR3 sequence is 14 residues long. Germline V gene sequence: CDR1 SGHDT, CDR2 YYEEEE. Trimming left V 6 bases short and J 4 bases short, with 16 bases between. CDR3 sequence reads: CASTPDGGVTEAFF. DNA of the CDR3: TGTGCCAGCACTCCCGACGGGGGAGTCACTGAAGCTTTCTTT.

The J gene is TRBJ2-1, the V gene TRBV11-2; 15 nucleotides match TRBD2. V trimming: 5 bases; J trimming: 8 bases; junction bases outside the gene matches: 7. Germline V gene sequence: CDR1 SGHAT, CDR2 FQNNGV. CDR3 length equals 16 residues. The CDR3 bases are TGTGCCAGCAGCCCGCCCGGGACTAGCGGGGGGTATGAGCAGTTCTTC. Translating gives CASSPPGTSGGYEQFF. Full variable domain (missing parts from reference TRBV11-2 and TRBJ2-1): EAGVAQSPRYKIIEKRQSVAFWCNPISGHATLYWYQQILGQGPKLLIQFQNNGVVDDSQLPKDRFSAERLKGVDSTLKIQPAKLEDSAVYLCASSPPGTSGGYEQFFGPGTRLTVL.

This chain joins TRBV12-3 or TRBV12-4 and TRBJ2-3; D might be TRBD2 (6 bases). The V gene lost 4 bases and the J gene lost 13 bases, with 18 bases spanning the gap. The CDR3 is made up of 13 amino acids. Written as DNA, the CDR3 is TGTGCCAGCAGTTCCTCCGGTCAGGGAGGCAAGTATTTT. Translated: CASSSSGQGGKYF.

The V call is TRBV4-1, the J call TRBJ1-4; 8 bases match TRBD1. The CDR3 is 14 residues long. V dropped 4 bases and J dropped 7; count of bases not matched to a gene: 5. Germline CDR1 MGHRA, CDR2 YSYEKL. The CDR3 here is CASSRGQGGEKLFF. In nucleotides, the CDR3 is TGCGCCAGCAGCCGCGGACAGGGCGGTGAAAAACTGTTTTTT.

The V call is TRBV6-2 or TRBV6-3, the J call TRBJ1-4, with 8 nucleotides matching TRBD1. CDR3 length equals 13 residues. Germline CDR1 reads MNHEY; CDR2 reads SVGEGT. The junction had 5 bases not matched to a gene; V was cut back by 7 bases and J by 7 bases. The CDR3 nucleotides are TGTGCCAGCAAGGACAGGGCTTTTGAAAAACTGTTTTTT. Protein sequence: CASKDRAFEKLFF.

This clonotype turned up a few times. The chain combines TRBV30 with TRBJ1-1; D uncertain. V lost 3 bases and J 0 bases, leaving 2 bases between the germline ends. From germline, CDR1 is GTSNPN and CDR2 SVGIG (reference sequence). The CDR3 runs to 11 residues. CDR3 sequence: CAWSVNTEAFF. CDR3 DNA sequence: TGTGCCTGGAGCGTGAACACTGAAGCTTTCTTT. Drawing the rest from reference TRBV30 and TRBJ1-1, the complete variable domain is SQTIHQWPATLVQPVGSPLSLECTVEGTSNPNLYWYRQAAGRGLQLLFYSVGIGQISSEVPQNLSASRPQDRQFILSSKKLLLSDSGFYLCAWSVNTEAFFGQGTRLTVV.

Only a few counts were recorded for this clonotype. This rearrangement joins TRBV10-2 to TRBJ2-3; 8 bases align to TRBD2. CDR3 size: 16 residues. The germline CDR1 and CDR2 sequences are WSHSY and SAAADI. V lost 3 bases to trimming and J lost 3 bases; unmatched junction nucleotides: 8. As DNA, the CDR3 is TGCGCCAGCAGTGATAGCAGCGGGGGTCTTACAGATACGCAGTATTTT. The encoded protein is CASSDSSGGLTDTQYF.

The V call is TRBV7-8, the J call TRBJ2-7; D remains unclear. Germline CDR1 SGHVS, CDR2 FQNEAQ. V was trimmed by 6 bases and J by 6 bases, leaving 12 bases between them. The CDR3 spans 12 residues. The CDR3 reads CASRNYAGEQYF. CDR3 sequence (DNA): TGTGCCAGCAGGAATTACGCAGGCGAGCAGTACTTC.

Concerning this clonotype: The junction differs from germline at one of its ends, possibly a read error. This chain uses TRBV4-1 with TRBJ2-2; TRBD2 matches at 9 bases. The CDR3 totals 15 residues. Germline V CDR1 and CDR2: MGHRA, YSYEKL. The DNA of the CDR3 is TGCGCCAGCAGCCTTGGGATAGCGGGGGCCGGGGAGCTGTTTTTC. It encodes CASSLGIAGAGELFF.

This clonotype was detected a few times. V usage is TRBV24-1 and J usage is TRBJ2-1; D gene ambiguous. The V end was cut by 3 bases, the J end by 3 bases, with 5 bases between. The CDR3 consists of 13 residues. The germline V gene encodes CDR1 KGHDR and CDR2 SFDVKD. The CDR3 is CATSDGHYNEQFF. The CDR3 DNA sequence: TGTGCCACCAGTGATGGGCACTACAATGAGCAGTTCTTC.

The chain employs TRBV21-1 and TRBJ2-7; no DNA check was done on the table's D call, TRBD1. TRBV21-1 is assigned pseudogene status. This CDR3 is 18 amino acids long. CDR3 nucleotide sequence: TGTGCCAGCAGCAAAGGGGGGGGCCCGGGACAGGGAACCTACGAGCAGTACGTC. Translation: CASSKGGGPGQGTYEQYV.

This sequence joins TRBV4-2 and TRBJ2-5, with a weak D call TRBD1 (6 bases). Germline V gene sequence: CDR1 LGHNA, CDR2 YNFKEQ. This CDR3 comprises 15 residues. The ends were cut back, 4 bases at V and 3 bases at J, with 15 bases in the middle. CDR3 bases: TGTGCCAGCAGCCGGACAGAAGGGTGGGAAGAGACCCAGTACTTC. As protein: CASSRTEGWEETQYF.

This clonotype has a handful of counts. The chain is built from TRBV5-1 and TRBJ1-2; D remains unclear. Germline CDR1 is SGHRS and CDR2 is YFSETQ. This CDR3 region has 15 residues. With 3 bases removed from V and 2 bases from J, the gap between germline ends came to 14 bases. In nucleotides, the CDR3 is TGCGCCAGCAGCTCCGGCCGGGGATCGAACTATGGCTACACCTTC. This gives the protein CASSSGRGSNYGYTF.